Below are 32 T cell receptor beta chains sequenced from a single sample in a study of cytomegalovirus exposure and HLA in healthy donors. It was with 60 Vbeta and 13 Jbeta primers that the PCR ran. Generated by immunoSEQ multiplex PCR, the TCRdb table keeps only in-frame clones and is missing some. The top ten clones hold 2.9% of a sample with roughly 200,000 clones, roughly three quarters of them seen once. The sequenced sample was PBMCs. The source of these receptors is a male donor in good health and CMV-seronegative.

The DNA of the CDR3 is TGTGCCAGCAGCCGGGGGACAGTGAACACTGAAGCTTTCTTT. This codes for CASSRGTVNTEAFF. The V call is TRBV27, the J call TRBJ1-1; the match to TRBD1 covers 7 bases. Germline V gives CDR1 MNHEY, CDR2 SMNVEV (reference sequence). This CDR3 contains 14 residues. With V trimmed by 6 bases and J by 0 bases, 4 bases remained unmatched.

The rearrangement links TRBV28 to TRBJ1-2; D remains unclear. With 6 bases removed from V and 2 bases from J, the gap between germline ends came to 16 bases. CDR1 is MDHEN and CDR2 is SYDVKM in the germline V gene. The CDR3 is 15 amino acids. The CDR3 DNA sequence: TGTGCCAGCAGCACTGCGGATAGAAGGAACTATGGCTACACCTTC. Translated, it gives CASSTADRRNYGYTF.

V usage is TRBV9 and J usage is TRBJ1-2; TRBD1 might be the D (5 bases). The CDR3 runs 14 residues. Germline V gene data show CDR1 as SGDLS and CDR2 as YYNGEE. With 4 bases removed from V and 4 bases from J, the gap between germline ends came to 14 bases. CDR3 in DNA: TGTGCCAGCAGCCCCCGACAGTTTTCCTATGGCTACACCTTC. Amino acids: CASSPRQFSYGYTF.

This chain links TRBV30 with TRBJ2-1; no reliable D call. Deletions cut 3 bases from V and 0 bases from J, with 12 bases between. The CDR3 has 15 residues. Germline CDR1 reads GTSNPN; CDR2 reads SVGIG (reference sequence). The CDR3 sequence: CAWRTAWSSYNEQFF. The DNA of the CDR3 is TGTGCCTGGAGGACTGCTTGGAGCTCCTACAATGAGCAGTTCTTC.

This chain joins TRBV6-5 and TRBJ2-5; 9 positions agree with TRBD2. The ends lost 0 bases at V and 5 bases at J; junction bases unmatched: 7. The germline V gene has CDR1 MNHEY and CDR2 SVGAGI. The CDR3 contains 16 residues. The CDR3 region has the DNA TGTGCCAGCAGTTACTCGAGTAGCGGGAGAGGGGAGACCCAGTACTTC. Its protein product is CASSYSSSGRGETQYF.

The chain uses TRBV6-5 and TRBJ2-1; TRBD2 agrees at 11 bases. The germline V gene has CDR1 MNHEY and CDR2 SVGAGI. Losses at the gene ends were 5 bases for V and 9 bases for J; bases not matched to a gene: 9. The CDR3 totals 15 residues. CDR3 nucleotide sequence: TGTGCCAGCAGTCCGTGGACTAGCGGGTACGCTGAGCAGTTCTTC. Translated, it gives CASSPWTSGYAEQFF.

The CDR3: CASSTDGGGDNQPQHF. CDR3 bases: TGTGCCAGCAGCACCGACGGGGGAGGGGACAATCAGCCCCAGCATTTT. The chain combines TRBV9 with TRBJ1-5; maybe TRBD1 (5 bases). The CDR3 extends over 16 amino acids. Trimming cost V 4 bases and J 3 bases, with 17 bases left between them. Germline CDR1 and CDR2: SGDLS and YYNGEE.

The V and J genes are TRBV30 and TRBJ2-1; no clear D. Trimming cost V 1 base and J 7 bases, with 23 bases left between them. The CDR3 runs to 17 residues. The germline V gene encodes CDR1 GTSNPN and CDR2 SVGIG (reference sequence). CDR3 nucleotides: TGTGCCTGGAGTGACCCCTTTGTGGGCGAAACAAATAATGAGCAGTTCTTC. Amino acid sequence: CAWSDPFVGETNNEQFF. Full variable domain (outside the CDR3, taken from reference TRBV30 and TRBJ2-1): SQTIHQWPATLVQPVGSPLSLECTVEGTSNPNLYWYRQAAGRGLQLLFYSVGIGQISSEVPQNLSASRPQDRQFILSSKKLLLSDSGFYLCAWSDPFVGETNNEQFFGPGTRLTVL.

Regarding this clone: A read error may account for a junction end that differs from germline. V usage is TRBV7-9 and J usage is TRBJ2-7; TRBD1 matches at 9 bases. This CDR3 comprises 15 residues. Germline V lookup: CDR1 SEHNR, CDR2 FQNEAQ (reference sequence). CDR3 sequence (DNA): TGTTCCAGCAGCTTAGGACAGGGGTCCTCCTACGAGCAGTACTTC. As protein: CSSSLGQGSSYEQYF.

V is TRBV13 and J is TRBJ1-1; 7 nucleotides match TRBD1. The trim removed 6 bases at V and 1 base at J, leaving 5 bases unmatched. Looked up from germline, CDR1 is PRHDT and CDR2 is FYEKMQ (reference sequence). This CDR3 is 14 amino acids long. CDR3 in DNA: TGTGCCAGCAGGGCCGGGACAGCGAACACTGAAGCTTTCTTT. It codes for CASRAGTANTEAFF.

The chain couples TRBV25-1 to TRBJ2-1; tentatively, D is TRBD1 (5 bases). The CDR3 contains 16 residues. Per the germline V gene, CDR1 is MGHDK and CDR2 is SYGVNS. V was clipped by 2 bases and J by 7 bases, with 18 bases between them. The CDR3 DNA reads TGTGCCAGCAGTGAACTGATAGGCCCCAGGGCAAATGAGCAGTTCTTC. As protein: CASSELIGPRANEQFF.

V gene TRBV27 combines with J gene TRBJ2-5; D not certain. This CDR3 has 12 amino acids. Between the trimmed V and J ends, which lost 1 base and 5 bases, there was a span of 5 bases. The germline CDR1 and CDR2 sequences are MNHEY and SMNVEV (reference sequence). The CDR3 loop reads CASSLFMETQYF. DNA for the CDR3: TGTGCCAGCAGTTTATTTATGGAGACCCAGTACTTC.

The chain recombines TRBV4-1 with TRBJ2-7; TRBD2 matches 10 bases. The CDR3 is 17 residues long. The junction had 7 bases not matched to a gene; V was cut back by 0 bases and J by 2 bases. Germline V gene lookup returns CDR1 MGHRA and CDR2 YSYEKL. The CDR3 is CASSQERLAGEPYEQYF. The CDR3, as DNA: TGCGCCAGCAGCCAAGAACGGCTAGCGGGGGAACCCTACGAGCAGTACTTC.

The gene calls are TRBV18 and TRBJ1-1; TRBD1 aligns across 7 bases. The germline gives CDR1 KGHSH, CDR2 LQKENI. There are 15 residues in the CDR3. The J segment lost 4 bases and the V segment lost 6 bases, leaving 11 bases of the junction unmatched. CDR3 amino acids: CASSFPPSGGTEAFF. The CDR3 DNA follows: TGTGCCAGCTCGTTTCCCCCTTCAGGGGGCACTGAAGCTTTCTTT.

The V gene is TRBV19, the J gene TRBJ1-1; no clear D gene. The CDR3 covers 14 residues. Trimming took off 4 bases at V and 2 bases at J, with 11 bases between the two ends. CDR1 is LNHDA, CDR2 SQIVND, per germline (reference sequence). The CDR3 DNA is TGTGCCAGTAGTACCCCTCAGATCAACACTGAAGCTTTCTTT. Its translation is CASSTPQINTEAFF.

The rearrangement links TRBV9 to TRBJ2-3; D uncertain. CDR3 length equals 15 residues. Looked up from germline, CDR1 is SGDLS and CDR2 is YYNGEE. The V end lost 0 bases, the J end lost 2 bases, and 10 bases lay between the germline ends. DNA of the CDR3: TGTGCCAGCAGCGTAGATGCGGTACCCACAGATACGCAGTATTTT. This gives the protein CASSVDAVPTDTQYF.

This clone was observed a few times. The chain employs TRBV9 and TRBJ2-5; TRBD2 matches at 7 bases. The CDR3 length is 15 residues. J lost 5 bases, V lost 0 bases, and 7 bases had no gene match. Germline V gives CDR1 SGDLS, CDR2 YYNGEE. CDR3: CASSVGGGARETQYF. The DNA for the CDR3 is TGTGCCAGCAGCGTAGGGGGAGGGGCTAGGGAGACCCAGTACTTC.

This clone has only a few counts. The chain carries TRBV13 and TRBJ2-3; perhaps TRBD2 as D (5 bases). Trimming cost V 5 bases and J 4 bases, with 7 bases left between them. The CDR3 runs to 12 residues. The V gene's germline CDR1 is PRHDT and CDR2 FYEKMQ (reference sequence). CDR3 bases: TGTGCCAGCAGCCTACTAGCAGATACGCAGTATTTT. It translates to CASSLLADTQYF.

The rearrangement links TRBV7-2 to TRBJ1-1; D is uncertain. Germline V gene lookup returns CDR1 SGHTA and CDR2 FQGNSA. The CDR3 totals 11 residues. V lost 5 bases and J lost 8, with 9 bases in between. The CDR3 region is CASSRHQEAFF. The CDR3 nucleotides read TGTGCCAGCAGCCGACACCAGGAAGCTTTCTTT.

Details on this clone: The sample holds other DNA sequences that translate to the same CDR3. The V gene is TRBV18, the J gene TRBJ2-7, with D unclear. CDR1 is KGHSH and CDR2 is LQKENI in the germline V gene. The CDR3 loop spans 13 amino acids. Trimming removed 3 bases at V and 1 base at J, with 7 bases between. CDR3 protein: CASSPGESYEQYF. The CDR3 coding sequence is TGTGCCAGCTCACCCGGTGAGTCCTACGAGCAGTACTTC.

With regard to this clone: Sequence at one end of the junction differs from germline and may be a read error. The chain combines TRBV6-5 with TRBJ2-7; D gene uncertain. The germline CDR1 and CDR2 sequences are MNHEY and SVGAGI. The CDR3 sequence is 13 residues long. Here the CDR3 DNA reads TGTGCCGGCAGCCCCAGTCCCCCTTTGGAGCAGTACTTC. Its translation is CAGSPSPPLEQYF.

This sequence joins TRBV15 and TRBJ1-5; D uncertain. CDR1 is LNHNV, CDR2 YYDKDF, per germline (reference sequence). This CDR3 spans 16 amino acids. The ends were cut back, 0 bases at V and 2 bases at J, with 11 bases in the middle. The CDR3: CATSRDKGGGNQPQHF. The CDR3 nucleotides read TGTGCCACCAGCAGAGATAAGGGCGGGGGCAATCAGCCCCAGCATTTT. Combining the CDR3 with reference TRBV15 and TRBJ1-5 gives the whole variable domain DAMVIQNPRYQVTQFGKPVTLSCSQTLNHNVMYWYQQKSSQAPKLLFHYYDKDFNNEADTPDNFQSRRPNTSFCFLDIRSPGLGDTAMYLCATSRDKGGGNQPQHFGDGTRLSIL.

The genes are TRBV21-1 and TRBJ2-1; TRBD1, the table's D call, was not compared with the DNA. TRBV21-1 is reported as a pseudogene. This CDR3 region has 18 residues. The CDR3 here is CASSKAGRVPPGSDEQFF. CDR3 nucleotide sequence: TGTGCCAGCAGCAAAGCAGGTCGGGTCCCGCCAGGGTCGGATGAGCAGTTCTTC.

The V call is TRBV6-4, the J call TRBJ2-1; 8 nucleotides align to TRBD1. Trimming took 0 bases from V and 7 from J; bases not matched to a gene: 2. Germline loops: CDR1 MRHNA, CDR2 SNTAGT. There are 14 residues in the CDR3. The CDR3 DNA sequence: TGTGCCAGCAGTGACTCGCAGGGGGCGAATGAGCAGTTCTTC. Its translation is CASSDSQGANEQFF.

The rearrangement uses TRBV5-1 and TRBJ1-2, with D uncertain. V lost 5 bases and J lost 3, with 5 bases in between. Germline CDR1 is SGHRS and CDR2 is YFSETQ. The CDR3 loop spans 11 amino acids. In nucleotides, the CDR3 is TGCGCCAGCAGACTTGACTATGGCTACACCTTC. Amino acids: CASRLDYGYTF.

The chain combines TRBV5-8 with TRBJ1-1, with TRBD1 matching over 8 bases. Germline CDR1 SGHTS, CDR2 YDEGEE. The ends lost 4 bases at V and 1 base at J; junction bases unmatched: 3. The CDR3 loop spans 14 amino acids. The CDR3 DNA is TGTGCCAGCAGCCTCGGGACAGGGAACACTGAAGCTTTCTTT. Translated: CASSLGTGNTEAFF.

V is TRBV7-8 and J is TRBJ1-2; 7 bases line up with TRBD1. Germline loops: CDR1 SGHVS, CDR2 FQNEAQ. The V and J ends lost 1 base and 1 base, in that order; junction bases with no gene match: 3. The CDR3 is 15 residues long. The CDR3, as DNA: TGTGCCAGCAGCTTAGGGACAGGCCTTAACTATGGCTACACCTTC. Translating it yields CASSLGTGLNYGYTF.

The chain is built from TRBV12-5 and TRBJ1-1; D unresolved. CDR1 is LGHNT, CDR2 FRNRAP, per germline. Trimming removed 4 bases at V and 5 bases at J, with 8 bases between. CDR3 size: 12 residues. The CDR3 protein is CASGSPGTEAFF. For the CDR3, the DNA is TGTGCTAGTGGTTCGCCGGGGACTGAAGCTTTCTTT.

The chain links TRBV27 to TRBJ1-3; D is possibly TRBD1 (6 bases). The V end lost 8 bases, the J end lost 1 base, and 9 bases lay between the germline ends. CDR1 and CDR2 (germline): MNHEY, SMNVEV (reference sequence). This CDR3 is 13 amino acids long. CDR3 sequence (DNA): TGTGCCAGCGCCACAGGGTCTGGAAACACCATATATTTT. This codes for CASATGSGNTIYF.

V usage is TRBV5-8 and J usage is TRBJ2-7; TRBD1 agrees at 8 bases. The CDR3 covers 15 residues. V dropped 4 bases and J dropped 0; count of bases not matched to a gene: 6. In germline, CDR1 is SGHTS, CDR2 YDEGEE. In nucleotides, the CDR3 is TGTGCCAGCAGCGAGGACAGGGAGAGCTCCTACGAGCAGTACTTC. It codes for CASSEDRESSYEQYF.

The rearrangement joins TRBV4-1 to TRBJ1-2, with D perhaps matching TRBD1 (6 bases). CDR1 and CDR2 from the germline V gene are MGHRA and YSYEKL. V lost 3 bases, J lost 2 bases, and 13 bases lay in between. The CDR3 loop spans 15 amino acids. The CDR3 region is CASSQEGQSNYGYTF. CDR3 DNA sequence: TGCGCCAGCAGCCAGGAAGGACAGTCCAACTATGGCTACACCTTC.

This sequence joins TRBV19 and TRBJ1-1, with 8 bases identical to TRBD1. The CDR3 runs to 15 residues. Unmatched junction bases numbered 8, after V lost 7 bases and J lost 1 base. Germline V gene data show CDR1 as LNHDA and CDR2 as SQIVND (reference sequence). This chain's CDR3 is CASTDRGGPNTEAFF. DNA for the CDR3: TGTGCCAGTACCGACAGGGGAGGTCCGAACACTGAAGCTTTCTTT. Supplemented by reference TRBV19 and TRBJ1-1, the full variable domain reads DGGITQSPKYLFRKEGQNVTLSCEQNLNHDAMYWYRQDPGQGLRLIYYSQIVNDFQKGDIAEGYSVSREKKESFPLTVTSAQKNPTAFYLCASTDRGGPNTEAFFGQGTRLTVV.